The rows below give T cell receptor beta chains drawn from one sample of a study of tumour-infiltrating T cells in Burkitt lymphoma. Assay: immunoSEQ multiplex PCR; the TCRdb copy retains only in-frame clones and omits some. Here the sample spans 3,000 to 4,000 clones, 13% being singletons. The specimen sequenced was tumor tissue. The source of these receptors is a human donor with Burkitt lymphoma. CDR3s include the opening cysteine and the closing phenylalanine or tryptophan. Fields, in order: V gene, J gene, D gene, CDR3 length, clone size, CDR3 DNA, CDR3 protein. The D gene is left open where the match is weak. Clone size is stated in some rows and not others, as once, few, many or a class when expanded.

>TRBV14|TRBJ2-7|TRBD2|16|-
TGTGCCAGCAGCCAAGATGTAGGGACTAGATCCTACGAGCAGTACTTC
CASSQDVGTRSYEQYF
>TRBV6-1|TRBJ1-3|-|14|few
TGTGCCAGCAGTGAAGCGGGCGGAGTCAACACCATATATTTT
CASSEAGGVNTIYF
>TRBV4-1|TRBJ1-2|-|14|-
TGCGCCAGCAGCCTAGACAAGCCTAACTATGGCTACACCTTC
CASSLDKPNYGYTF
>TRBV12-5|TRBJ1-5|-|13|-
TGTGCTAGTGGCACAGGGCCCACTCAGCCCCAGCATTTT
CASGTGPTQPQHF
>TRBV7-2|TRBJ1-6|-|16|few
TGTGCCAGCAGCTTCGCCGGGGGCCGTAGAAATTCACCCCTCCACTTT
CASSFAGGRRNSPLHF
>TRBV19|TRBJ2-3|TRBD2|18|few
TGTGCCAGTAGTATAAGACTAGCGGGGGCCGGAAGCACAGATACGCAGTATTTT
CASSIRLAGAGSTDTQYF
>TRBV9|TRBJ2-7|-|14|few
TGTGCCAGCAGCCCAGTCACGGACAGAAACGAGCAGTACTTC
CASSPVTDRNEQYF
>TRBV9|TRBJ1-1|-|13|few
TGTGCCAGCAGCGTAGGAGCCGTCACTGAAGCTTTCTTT
CASSVGAVTEAFF
>TRBV4-3|TRBJ1-3|-|15|few
TGCGCCAGCAGCCAAGACCGGACATCTGGAAACACCATATATTTT
CASSQDRTSGNTIYF
>TRBV5-4|TRBJ2-1|TRBD2|15|few
TGTGCCAGCAGCTTGGGGGGGGGATTCTACAATGAGCAGTTCTTC
CASSLGGGFYNEQFF
>TRBV5-1|TRBJ1-1|-|16|-
TGCGCCAGCAGCTTGACGCAAGGGGAAGGGATCACTGAAGCTTTCTTT
CASSLTQGEGITEAFF
>TRBV29-1|TRBJ2-3|-|9|-
TGCAGCGACACAGATACGCAGTATTTT
CSDTDTQYF
>TRBV4-2|TRBJ1-2|-|15|few
TGTGCCAGCAGCCAAGATGAAGGAACTAACTATGGCTACACCTTC
CASSQDEGTNYGYTF
>TRBV10-3|TRBJ1-4|-|13|few
TGTGCCATCAGTACCGCAACTAATGAAAAACTGTTTTTT
CAISTATNEKLFF
>TRBV7-9|TRBJ1-1|-|11|-
TGTGCCAGCAGCTCGAACACTGAAGCTTTCTTT
CASSSNTEAFF
>TRBV4-3|TRBJ1-5|-|18|large
TGCGCCAGCAGCCAAGATGGGTGGACCGGCGGGAACAATCAGCCCCAGCATTTT
CASSQDGWTGGNNQPQHF
>TRBV11-2|TRBJ1-6|-|15|-
TGTGCCAGCAGCTTAGAAAGGCAGCTAAATTCACCCCTCCACTTT
CASSLERQLNSPLHF
>TRBV7-2|TRBJ2-5|TRBD2|15|-
TGTGCCAGCAGCTTAGTAGGTGCGGGGGGGGAGACCCAGTACTTC
CASSLVGAGGETQYF
>TRBV5-4|TRBJ2-5|-|14|-
TGTGCCAGCAGCTCCGGACAGACCCAAGAGGCCCAGTACTTC
CASSSGQTQEAQYF
>TRBV9|TRBJ2-3|-|12|-
TGTGCCAGCAGCTTTCTATTCGATACGCAGTATTTT
CASSFLFDTQYF
>TRBV7-2|TRBJ2-1|TRBD1|18|-
TGTACCAGCAGCCTGTACTACGCCGGGACAGACGAATACAATGAGCAGTTCTTC
CTSSLYYAGTDEYNEQFF
>TRBV6-1|TRBJ1-1|-|11|few
TGTGCCAGCCCCTCCGGCACTGAAGCTTTCTTT
CASPSGTEAFF
>TRBV4-1|TRBJ2-5|TRBD2|15|few
TGCGCCAGCAGTCAATCTAGCGGGGGGGCCGAGACCCAGTACTTC
CASSQSSGGAETQYF
>TRBV11-2|TRBJ1-1|-|12|-
TGTGCCAGCAGCTTAACTTGGGCTGAAGCTTTCTTT
CASSLTWAEAFF
>TRBV10-3|TRBJ2-7|-|14|-
TGTGCCATCAGTGAGAAGGGGGAGGCCTACGAGCAGTACTTC
CAISEKGEAYEQYF
>TRBV5-5|TRBJ2-5|-|14|-
TGTGCCAGCAGAATGACGGACGGCCAAGAGACCCAGTACTTC
CASRMTDGQETQYF
>TRBV19|TRBJ1-1|-|14|-
TGTGCCAGTAGTTTGGGCGGAATGAACACTGAAGCTTTCTTT
CASSLGGMNTEAFF
>TRBV30|TRBJ1-6|-|15|-
TGTGCCTGGAGCTACGGAAGCTCCTATAATTCACCCCTCCACTTT
CAWSYGSSYNSPLHF
>TRBV7-9|TRBJ1-1|-|15|-
TGTGCCAGCAGCTTAGGCGGGGGGAAGGACACTGAAGCTTTCTTT
CASSLGGGKDTEAFF
>TRBV29-1|TRBJ2-2|TRBD2|13|-
TGCAGCGTATCTAGCGGGGGGACCGGGGAGCTGTTTTTT
CSVSSGGTGELFF
>TRBV10-3|TRBJ2-1|TRBD2|16|-
TGTGCCATCAGCCCTCGACTAGCGGGGGCCCCTAATGAGCAGTTCTTC
CAISPRLAGAPNEQFF
>TRBV6-5|TRBJ2-7|-|13|-
TGTGCTAGCAGTTTTATTTTGGGTCACGAGCAGTACTTC
CASSFILGHEQYF
>TRBV18|TRBJ1-4|TRBD1|14|-
TGTGCCAGCTCACCACAGGGGGCGAAGGAAAAACTGTTTTTT
CASSPQGAKEKLFF
>TRBV18|TRBJ1-2|TRBD1|15|few
TGTGCCAGCTCACCACAGGGGACAGGGGCCTATGGCTACACCTTC
CASSPQGTGAYGYTF
>TRBV6-5|TRBJ1-4|-|16|-
TGTGCCAGCAGTTACTCAATGGGGCTTGTAAATGAAAAACTGTTTTTT
CASSYSMGLVNEKLFF
>TRBV4-1|TRBJ2-7|-|15|few
TGCGCCAGCAGCCAAGGGCCACAGTATACAAACGAGCAGTACTTC
CASSQGPQYTNEQYF
>TRBV27|TRBJ2-1|-|16|few
TGTGCCAGCAGTTTATCGTCAGGGGCAGCCTACAATGAGCAGTTCTTC
CASSLSSGAAYNEQFF
>TRBV19|TRBJ1-2|-|12|-
TGTGCCAGTAATGGGCAAGGAGGCGGCTACACCTTC
CASNGQGGGYTF
>TRBV5-6|TRBJ2-2|-|14|few
TGTGCCAGCAGCTTGGGGGAGTACACCGGGGAGCTGTTTTTT
CASSLGEYTGELFF
>TRBV19|TRBJ2-2|TRBD2|19|-
TGTGCCAGTAGTATGATCTCCACTACTAGCGGGGGGTACACCGGGGAGCTGTTTTTT
CASSMISTTSGGYTGELFF
>TRBV6-5|TRBJ1-3|-|15|-
TGTGTCAGCAGTTACTTGATGAGCGCTGGAAACACCATATATTTT
CVSSYLMSAGNTIYF
>TRBV10-3|TRBJ2-5|TRBD2|15|-
TGTGCCATCAGTGATCCTAGCGGGGGAGGGGAGACCCAGTACTTC
CAISDPSGGGETQYF
>TRBV2|TRBJ1-4|-|13|-
TGTGCCAGCACGACGGGGGCCTATGAAAAACTGTTTTTT
CASTTGAYEKLFF
>TRBV5-5|TRBJ1-2|-|14|few
TGTGCCAGCAGCTACGCCACAAAGAACTATGGCTACACCTTC
CASSYATKNYGYTF
>TRBV6-6|TRBJ2-7|-|15|-
TGTGCCAGCAGTTACGGGGGTTCGGCGGTGGACGAGCAGTACTTC
CASSYGGSAVDEQYF
>TRBV4-3|TRBJ1-6|TRBD1|17|-
TGCGCCAGCAGCCAGACCAGGGGGCCCTCCTATAATTCACCCCTCCACTTT
CASSQTRGPSYNSPLHF
>TRBV7-9|TRBJ1-2|-|17|few
TGTGCCAGCAGCTTAGGGGGGACGGCACGTTTTAACTATGGCTACACCTTC
CASSLGGTARFNYGYTF
>TRBV2|TRBJ1-5|-|15|few
TGTGCCAGCAGTGAGAGCAGCTATAGCAATCAGCCCCAGCATTTT
CASSESSYSNQPQHF
>TRBV19|TRBJ2-3|-|16|few
TGTGCCAGTAGTACCGGACGCAGGACCAGCACAGATACGCAGTATTTT
CASSTGRRTSTDTQYF
>TRBV6-5|TRBJ2-7|-|14|-
TGTGCCAGCAGTTCCACAGTTAGCTCCTACGAGCAGTACTTC
CASSSTVSSYEQYF
>TRBV7-2|TRBJ1-5|-|15|-
TGTGCCAGCAGCTCCGCCCCGCTGAGCAATCAGCCCCAGCATTTT
CASSSAPLSNQPQHF
>TRBV5-6|TRBJ2-5|-|15|few
TGTGCCAGCAGCCCGGCGGGCGGGTACCAAGAGACCCAGTACTTC
CASSPAGGYQETQYF
>TRBV7-2|TRBJ2-2|-|15|few
TGTGCCAGCAGCTTAAATCAGGGTAGCGCCGGGGAGCTGTTTTTT
CASSLNQGSAGELFF
>TRBV4-2|TRBJ2-5|-|15|few
TGTGCCAGCAGCCAAGATTTACAGGGTGAGGAGACCCAGTACTTC
CASSQDLQGEETQYF
>TRBV25-1|TRBJ1-3|-|15|-
TGTGCCAGCAGTGAATTTGGAGCCTCTGGAAACACCATATATTTT
CASSEFGASGNTIYF
>TRBV6-5|TRBJ1-1|-|13|few
TGTGCCAGCAGTTTCGGCTTTAGCACTGAAGCTTTCTTT
CASSFGFSTEAFF